Each of the 7 T cell receptor beta chains below was sequenced from the same sample in a study of blood T cell repertoires in COVID-19. The method was immunoSEQ multiplex PCR; TCRdb's version includes in-frame clones alone and lacks a portion of them. The sample lists tens of thousands of clones; about 76% were seen once. The sequenced sample was peripheral blood. The origin of the receptors is a woman over 75 with COVID-19, enrolled during active disease.

V gene TRBV11-2 combines with J gene TRBJ2-7, with no clear D. The V and J ends lost 4 bases and 2 bases respectively, with 15 bases between them. Germline values: CDR1 SGHAT, CDR2 FQNNGV. This CDR3 comprises 15 residues. This CDR3 is CASSSLGRFTYEQYF. DNA of the CDR3: TGTGCCAGCAGCTCCCTAGGTAGATTCACCTACGAGCAGTACTTC.

The rearrangement uses TRBV21-1 and TRBJ1-5. TRBV21-1 is annotated as a pseudogene. CDR3 length: 18 amino acids. CDR3 nucleotides: TGTGCCAGCAGCAAAGGGCGGAGGAGGGAGGCAAGCAATCAGCCCCAGCATTTT. This sequence encodes CASSKGRRREASNQPQHF.

This clone was detected only a few times. The chain combines TRBV3-1 (or the pseudogene TRBV3-2) with TRBJ2-3; 9 bases are a match to TRBD2. Germline V gene sequence: CDR1 LGHDT, CDR2 YNNKEL (reference sequence). The length of the CDR3 is 18 residues. V was clipped by 4 bases and J by 1 base; unmatched bases: 12. CDR3 coding DNA: TGTGCCAGCAGCCCCCAGCTGGGAGCGGGGGGACGCACAGATACGCAGTATTTT. Translating gives CASSPQLGAGGRTDTQYF.

The chain has TRBV28 and TRBJ2-5, with 11 nucleotides matching TRBD2. Germline loops: CDR1 MDHEN, CDR2 SYDVKM. The CDR3 loop spans 16 amino acids. The trim removed 9 bases at V and 0 bases at J, leaving 9 bases unmatched. Written as DNA, the CDR3 is TGTGCCAGTAATAAACCGGGACTAGCGGACCAAGAGACCCAGTACTTC. It codes for CASNKPGLADQETQYF.

This clone was counted only a few times. The gene calls are TRBV3-1 (or the pseudogene TRBV3-2) and TRBJ1-2, with D hard to call. The V gene's germline CDR1 is LGHDT and CDR2 YNNKEL (reference sequence). Trimming cost V 6 bases and J 4 bases, with 12 bases left between them. This CDR3 comprises 13 residues. CDR3 nucleotide sequence: TGTGCCAGCAGTTCCGACATTGGCTATGGCTACACCTTC. Its translation is CASSSDIGYGYTF.

This chain's CDR3 is CARLAGGPDTGELFF. CDR3 sequence (DNA): TGCGCCAGACTAGCGGGAGGGCCGGACACCGGGGAGCTGTTTTTT. V and J are TRBV10-1 and TRBJ2-2; 13 positions agree with TRBD2. CDR1 is WNHNN, CDR2 SYGVQD, per germline (reference sequence). Trimming removed 9 bases from V and 3 bases from J; junction bases left unmatched: 4. This CDR3 has 15 amino acids.

The gene calls are TRBV19 and TRBJ1-2, with TRBD1 matching 8 bases. J was trimmed by 4 bases and V by 7 bases; bases with no gene match: 14. CDR3 size: 16 residues. Germline CDR1 reads LNHDA; CDR2 reads SQIVND (reference sequence). The CDR3 spells CASNYGQGLSSYGYTF. The CDR3 region has the DNA TGTGCCAGTAACTATGGACAGGGCCTTTCATCCTATGGCTACACCTTC. Variable domain in full (rest from reference TRBV19 and TRBJ1-2): DGGITQSPKYLFRKEGQNVTLSCEQNLNHDAMYWYRQDPGQGLRLIYYSQIVNDFQKGDIAEGYSVSREKKESFPLTVTSAQKNPTAFYLCASNYGQGLSSYGYTFGSGTRLTVV.